The 17 T cell receptor beta chains given below trace back to one sample, sequenced in a study of blood T cells in healthy people across ages. Primers used in a second PCR of roughly 7 to 12 cycles were a sample-barcoded 5' primer and a J-beta primer mix. TCRdb called the 5' RACE reads again in MiXCR, with one record for every CDR3 protein. The sample has 870,000 or so distinct CDR3 sequences, 29% seen once; the top ten hold roughly 17%. The source material was blood. The receptors shown here come from an elderly woman in good health.

This clonotype has at least ten counts. The J gene is TRBJ1-6, the V gene TRBV12-3 or TRBV12-4, with 7 bases fitting TRBD1. Unmatched junction bases numbered 1, after V lost 2 bases and J lost 6 bases. The CDR3 consists of 14 residues. The DNA of the CDR3 is TGTGCCAGCAGTTTAAGGGGGCGTAATTCACCCCTCCACTTT. It specifies CASSLRGRNSPLHF.

The V and J genes are TRBV2 and TRBJ1-2, with TRBD1 matching 8 bases. This CDR3 has 14 residues. The germline V gene has CDR1 SNHLY and CDR2 FYNNEI. The V gene end was trimmed by 8 bases and the J gene end by 6 bases; junction bases not matched to a gene: 11. The CDR3 region is CASGQQGGPDGYTF. The CDR3 DNA sequence: TGTGCCAGCGGCCAACAGGGGGGTCCCGATGGCTACACCTTC.

This clonotype has a count of ten or more. This chain uses TRBV7-2 with TRBJ2-4; a possible D gene is TRBD2 (6 bases). This CDR3 has 11 residues. Trimming removed 8 bases at V and 8 bases at J, with 10 bases between. Germline values: CDR1 SGHTA, CDR2 FQGNSA. This chain's CDR3 is CASGGIDIQYF. In DNA, the CDR3 is TGTGCCAGCGGGGGGATTGACATTCAGTACTTC. Full variable domain (rest looked up from reference TRBV7-2 and TRBJ2-4): GAGVSQSPSNKVTEKGKDVELRCDPISGHTALYWYRQSLGQGLEFLIYFQGNSAPDKSGLPSDRFSAERTGGSVSTLTIQRTQQEDSAVYLCASGGIDIQYFGAGTRLSVL.

This clonotype was recorded at least ten times. The chain joins TRBV5-1 to TRBJ1-1; 9 bases are shared with TRBD1. V lost 4 bases and J lost 0; bases outside the gene matches: 4. The CDR3 extends over 15 amino acids. The germline V gene encodes CDR1 SGHRS and CDR2 YFSETQ. CDR3 in amino acids: CASSEGQGMNTEAFF. As DNA, the CDR3 is TGCGCCAGCAGCGAGGGACAGGGTATGAACACTGAAGCTTTCTTT.

For this clonotype: A read error may be the cause here, since a much bigger clone is one base away. V gene TRBV21-1 combines with J gene TRBJ2-5; the table's D call TRBD2 went unverified against the DNA. TRBV21-1 is a pseudogene segment. There are 15 residues in the CDR3. CDR3: CASSQLGADQETQYF. In DNA form, the CDR3 reads TGTGCCAGCAGCCAATTGGGAGCGGACCAAGAGACCCAGTACTTC.

This clonotype was detected ten times or more. This rearrangement joins TRBV12-3 or TRBV12-4 to TRBJ2-3; TRBD1 matches at 9 bases. The CDR3 is 14 amino acids. Trimming at V came to 6 bases and at J to 1 base, leaving 2 bases not matched to a gene. DNA for the CDR3: TGTGCCAGCAGACAGGGGGCTGGCACAGATACGCAGTATTTT. Translation: CASRQGAGTDTQYF.

The chain employs TRBV27 and TRBJ1-1; no reliable D call. The CDR3 totals 14 residues. The germline gives CDR1 MNHEY, CDR2 SMNVEV (reference sequence). Trimming pared 5 bases from V and 2 bases from J, leaving 12 bases between. The CDR3 DNA reads as TGTGCCAGCAGTCGTAGCCCAGGAAACACTGAAGCTTTCTTT. It encodes CASSRSPGNTEAFF.

This clonotype was detected many times. The chain couples TRBV4-1 to TRBJ2-7, with TRBD2 as a possible D gene (7 bases). Trimming pared 0 bases from V and 2 bases from J, leaving 14 bases between. The CDR3 contains 16 residues. Germline lookup yields CDR1 MGHRA and CDR2 YSYEKL. This CDR3 reads CASSQERGGPPYEQYF. CDR3 bases: TGCGCCAGCAGCCAAGAGAGGGGGGGTCCTCCCTACGAGCAGTACTTC.

V gene TRBV6-4 combines with J gene TRBJ1-5, with D unclear. V lost 2 bases, J lost 4 bases, and 12 bases lay in between. CDR1 and CDR2 (germline): MRHNA, SNTAGT. The CDR3 has 15 residues. The CDR3 is CASSDRALLNQPQHF. The CDR3 nucleotides are TGTGCCAGCAGTGACAGGGCGCTTTTAAATCAGCCCCAGCATTTT.

This clonotype was observed a handful of times. Given a much more abundant clone one base away, this may be a read error. The chain couples TRBV27 to TRBJ2-7; D is perhaps TRBD1 (6 bases). Germline V gene data show CDR1 as MNHEY and CDR2 as SMNVEV (reference sequence). The CDR3 loop spans 13 amino acids. Between the trimmed V and J ends, which lost 5 bases and 9 bases, there was a span of 17 bases. The CDR3 sequence is CASSQLQGRSQYF. As DNA, the CDR3 is TGTGCCAGCAGTCAATTACAGGGAAGATCGCAGTACTTC.

This clonotype was found a few times. It may be a read error: a sequence one base away is much more abundant. V and J are TRBV18 and TRBJ2-1; D gene ambiguous. This CDR3 contains 13 residues. The germline gives CDR1 KGHSH, CDR2 LQKENI. V dropped 3 bases and J dropped 12 bases, with 15 bases sitting between them. DNA of the CDR3: TGTGCCAGCTCACCCGCTACCCTCGGTGGGCAGTTCTTC. It specifies CASSPATLGGQFF.

The DNA for the CDR3 is TGTGCCAGCAGTTTTTACAGAGGGGGCTACACCTTC. Translated, it gives CASSFYRGGYTF. The chain combines TRBV12-3 or TRBV12-4 with TRBJ1-2; D gene unclear. Trimming shortened V by 3 bases and J by 8 bases, and 10 bases separated the two germline ends. The CDR3 consists of 12 residues.

This chain uses TRBV27 with TRBJ1-6, with TRBD1 matching over 12 bases. J lost 9 bases, V lost 6 bases, and 15 bases had no gene match. In germline, CDR1 is MNHEY, CDR2 SMNVEV (reference sequence). The CDR3 totals 18 residues. CDR3 DNA: TGTGCCAGCAGCCAGAGCGCGGGACAGGGGGCATTTTTTTCACCCCTCCACTTT. As protein: CASSQSAGQGAFFSPLHF.

This clonotype was seen repeatedly, ten times or more. V and J are TRBV3-1 and TRBJ1-6; D is perhaps TRBD1 (6 bases). The CDR3 has 15 amino acids. V was trimmed by 4 bases and J by 6 bases, leaving 13 bases between them. CDR1 is LGHDT and CDR2 is YNNKEL in the germline V gene (reference sequence). CDR3 in amino acids: CASSPLGAGNSPLHF. DNA of the CDR3: TGTGCCAGCAGCCCCTTGGGGGCGGGTAATTCACCCCTCCACTTT. The whole variable domain, remainder taken from reference TRBV3-1 and TRBJ1-6, is DTAVSQTPKYLVTQMGNDKSIKCEQNLGHDTMYWYKQDSKKFLKIMFSYNNKELIINETVPNRFSPKSPDKAHLNLHINSLELGDSAVYFCASSPLGAGNSPLHFGNGTRLTVT.

This clonotype was counted at least ten times. The chain joins TRBV6-6 to TRBJ2-7, with D unclear. CDR1 and CDR2 from the germline V gene are MNHNY and SVGAGI (reference sequence). The germline V and J ends were trimmed by 7 bases and 0 bases, with 16 bases remaining between them. The CDR3 covers 15 residues. CDR3 residues: CASKLNSGSSYEQYF. The DNA of the CDR3 is TGTGCCAGCAAGCTAAACTCGGGTTCCTCCTACGAGCAGTACTTC.

Regarding this clonotype: The junction shows a germline mismatch at one end, possibly a read error. The CDR3: CSADPTGESTDTQYF. In nucleotides, the CDR3 is TGCAGCGCCGATCCGACAGGGGAAAGCACAGACACGCAGTATTTT. The V gene is TRBV29-1, the J gene TRBJ2-3; 8 bases match TRBD1. CDR1 and CDR2 (germline): SQVTM, ANQGSEA. The CDR3 loop spans 15 amino acids.

This clonotype was counted only a few times. Just one base apart from a much larger clone, this may be a read error. This chain links TRBV7-9 with TRBJ2-7, with a possible D match to TRBD2 (5 bases). TRBJ2-5 matches the DNA end more closely, so the J call is doubtful. The CDR3 consists of 15 residues. Per germline, CDR1 SEHNR and CDR2 FQNEAQ (reference sequence). This CDR3 reads CASSIPGRTEGTQYF. The CDR3, as DNA: TGTGCCAGCAGCATACCCGGACGGACCGAGGGGACCCAGTACTTC.